This paragraph covers one T cell receptor beta chain sequence. These data are taken from a study of blood T cell repertoires in COVID-19. Study-level information: Samples of COVID-19 (acute and convalescent) were obtained from the United States, Italy and Spain.

Germline CDR1 reads SEHNR; CDR2 reads FQNEAQ (reference sequence). The CDR3 covers 15 residues. After removal of 5 bases from V and 6 bases from J, the junction contained 10 bases not matched to a gene. In the original workflow: Reference gene primer amplification gave estimated nucleated cell counts. Produced via immunoSEQ multiplex PCR; TCRdb's table is partial and in-frame only. V and J calls and clone size come straight from that table; D and trimming were deduced from the DNA. The sample lists about 320,000 clones; approximately 90% were seen once. This receptor was taken from a woman under 30 who had recovered from COVID-19. What was sequenced was PBMCs or T cells enriched from blood (not recorded which). The V call is TRBV7-9, the J call TRBJ1-1, with 9 bases lining up with TRBD1. In nucleotides, the CDR3 is TGTGCCAGCAGCACAGAGGGACAGGGCGGGGCTGAAGCTTTCTTT. It encodes CASSTEGQGGAEAFF.